Shown below are 27 T cell receptor beta chains from a single sample sequenced in a study of blood T cell repertoires in COVID-19. Profiling relied on immunoSEQ multiplex PCR, and the TCRdb table lists in-frame clones only, not all of them. The sample includes roughly 97,000 clones, around 87% seen only once; the top ten take 15%. The source material was peripheral blood. Receptor source: a man aged 45-60 years with acute or convalescent COVID-19.

This clone was seen only once. J is TRBJ2-2 and V is TRBV28, with D hard to call. Trimming stripped 5 bases from V and 4 bases from J, with 5 bases between. The length of the CDR3 is 12 residues. Germline CDR1 reads MDHEN; CDR2 reads SYDVKM. The CDR3 loop is CASSTTTGELFF. For the CDR3, the DNA is TGTGCCAGCAGTACTACCACCGGGGAGCTGTTTTTT.

The chain links TRBV13 to TRBJ2-2; TRBD2 is a possible D gene (6 bases). Trimming took off 2 bases at V and 4 bases at J, with 17 bases between the two ends. This CDR3 region has 17 residues. Germline V CDR1 and CDR2: PRHDT, FYEKMQ (reference sequence). CDR3: CASSLPGLSRGTGELFF. The CDR3 bases are TGTGCCAGCAGCTTACCCGGACTGTCGCGGGGCACCGGGGAGCTGTTTTTT.

The genes are TRBV7-2 and TRBJ2-5; D perhaps matches TRBD1 (6 bases). From germline, CDR1 is SGHTA and CDR2 FQGNSA. This CDR3 has 12 amino acids. Trimming removed 6 bases from V and 10 bases from J, with 15 bases in between. The CDR3: CASSFPPTGQYF. DNA of the CDR3: TGTGCCAGCAGTTTCCCGCCGACAGGCCAGTACTTC.

This clone turned up a few times. The rearrangement joins TRBV2 to TRBJ2-1; 7 nucleotides line up with TRBD1. This CDR3 has 13 residues. Germline assignment: CDR1 SNHLY and CDR2 FYNNEI. V gave up 9 bases and J gave up 3 bases; unmatched junction bases: 5. In DNA form, the CDR3 reads TGTGCCAGTAGGGGGCCTGACTACAATGAGCAGTTCTTC. This sequence encodes CASRGPDYNEQFF.

V usage is TRBV19 and J usage is TRBJ2-2, with D perhaps matching TRBD1 (6 bases). Trimming shortened V by 3 bases and J by 4 bases, and 12 bases separated the two germline ends. Germline V CDR1 and CDR2: LNHDA, SQIVND (reference sequence). The length of the CDR3 is 15 residues. The CDR3 DNA follows: TGTGCCAGTAGTATTTTACAGGGCAGCACCGGGGAGCTGTTTTTT. It specifies CASSILQGSTGELFF.

This clone turned up a few times. V usage is TRBV20-1 and J usage is TRBJ1-1, with a tentative D call TRBD1 (6 bases). Trimming took 3 bases from V and 1 from J, leaving 18 bases between them. Germline V lookup: CDR1 DFQATT, CDR2 SNEGSKA (reference sequence). The CDR3 totals 16 residues. Written as DNA, the CDR3 is TGCAGTGCTAGTAGGGCGTCAGGGGCGCCGAACACTGAAGCTTTCTTT. Encoded protein: CSASRASGAPNTEAFF.

The chain has TRBV9 and TRBJ1-3; 9 bases fit TRBD1. Losses at the gene ends were 3 bases for V and 7 bases for J; bases not matched to a gene: 8. Germline V gene lookup returns CDR1 SGDLS and CDR2 YYNGEE. This CDR3 is 15 amino acids long. CDR3 amino acids: CASSDGGQGRNTIYF. CDR3 coding DNA: TGTGCCAGCAGCGACGGAGGACAGGGGAGGAACACCATATATTTT.

The V call is TRBV25-1, the J call TRBJ2-3; D might be TRBD2 (6 bases). Germline V gene lookup returns CDR1 MGHDK and CDR2 SYGVNS. The V end was cut by 3 bases, the J end by 0 bases, with 13 bases between. CDR3 length equals 16 residues. This CDR3 reads CASSDWTGESTDTQYF. In DNA form, the CDR3 reads TGTGCCAGCAGTGATTGGACGGGAGAAAGCACAGATACGCAGTATTTT.

V is TRBV18 and J is TRBJ2-1; 9 positions match TRBD2. V lost 6 bases, J lost 8 bases, and 11 bases stayed unmatched. There are 15 residues in the CDR3. The germline V gene has CDR1 KGHSH and CDR2 LQKENI. The CDR3 nucleotides read TGTGCCAGCTCCGGGGGACTAGCAGGGATCGATGAGCAGTTCTTC. The encoded protein is CASSGGLAGIDEQFF.

The chain links TRBV6-5 to TRBJ2-2; a weak D match, TRBD2 (6 bases). V lost 6 bases to trimming and J lost 0 bases, with 11 bases between them. Germline values: CDR1 MNHEY, CDR2 SVGAGI. The CDR3 runs to 15 residues. CDR3 region: CASSPAGPNTGELFF. The DNA of the CDR3 is TGTGCCAGCAGCCCAGCGGGCCCGAACACCGGGGAGCTGTTTTTT.

The CDR3 DNA is TGCGCCAGCAGCCGGACAGAGAACACCGGGGAGCTGTTTTTT. Its protein product is CASSRTENTGELFF. V usage is TRBV4-1 and J usage is TRBJ2-2, with a possible D match to TRBD1 (6 bases). Germline CDR1 reads MGHRA; CDR2 reads YSYEKL. The V gene lost 4 bases and the J gene lost 1 base, with 7 bases spanning the gap. The CDR3 has 14 amino acids.

CDR3 protein: CASSVLEKLFF. The CDR3 DNA sequence: TGTGCCAGCAGTGTCCTGGAAAAACTGTTTTTT. The rearrangement links TRBV2 to TRBJ1-4; D unclear. The germline CDR1 and CDR2 sequences are SNHLY and FYNNEI. V lost 4 bases, J lost 8 bases, and 5 bases lay in between. The CDR3 is 11 residues long.

The chain combines TRBV7-2 with TRBJ2-1; tentatively, D is TRBD1 (6 bases). V lost 8 bases to trimming and J lost 9 bases, with 11 bases between them. Germline CDR1 and CDR2: SGHTA and FQGNSA. This CDR3 has 11 residues. CDR3 DNA: TGTGCCAGCGCCTCAGGGGTTGAGCAGTTCTTC. This encodes CASASGVEQFF.

The rearrangement links TRBV3-1 (or the pseudogene TRBV3-2) to TRBJ2-7; TRBD1 matches 9 bases. With V trimmed by 6 bases and J by 3 bases, 6 bases remained unmatched. The CDR3 loop spans 14 amino acids. Germline values: CDR1 LGHDT, CDR2 YNNKEL (reference sequence). As DNA, the CDR3 is TGTGCCAGCAGTCGCGGGACAGGGTTCTACGAGCAGTACTTC. It encodes CASSRGTGFYEQYF.

The chain links TRBV2 to TRBJ2-7; D might be TRBD2 (6 bases). The germline V gene has CDR1 SNHLY and CDR2 FYNNEI. V lost 6 bases and J 2 bases, leaving 17 bases between the germline ends. This CDR3 contains 15 residues. CDR3 nucleotide sequence: TGTGCCAGCAGCACTAGCCCCGGGGTTCCCTACGAGCAGTACTTC. This encodes CASSTSPGVPYEQYF.

The rearrangement uses TRBV25-1 and TRBJ2-7, with unresolved D. Germline assignment: CDR1 MGHDK and CDR2 SYGVNS. The CDR3 covers 13 residues. The germline V and J ends were trimmed by 5 bases and 7 bases, with 15 bases remaining between them. CDR3 residues: CASSTPPGWEQYF. The CDR3 DNA reads as TGTGCCAGCAGTACCCCCCCGGGTTGGGAGCAGTACTTC.

The rearrangement uses TRBV5-4 and TRBJ2-2; TRBD2 is a possible D gene (6 bases). The CDR3 has 16 amino acids. V was shortened by 5 bases and J by 3 bases, with 17 bases between the two germline ends. Germline values: CDR1 SGHNT, CDR2 YYREEE (reference sequence). CDR3 amino acids: CASRSVGLGDTGELFF. Here the CDR3 DNA reads TGTGCCAGCAGATCTGTGGGACTTGGGGACACCGGGGAGCTGTTTTTT.

The chain carries TRBV27 and TRBJ1-5; 8 bases match TRBD1. The V segment lost 6 bases and the J segment 3 bases; nucleotides outside the gene matches: 7. Germline CDR1 is MNHEY and CDR2 is SMNVEV (reference sequence). CDR3 length: 15 residues. Written as DNA, the CDR3 is TGTGCCAGCAGCTTAGGACAGGGCCCCAATCAGCCCCAGCATTTT. Translating it yields CASSLGQGPNQPQHF.

The V gene is TRBV12-5, the J gene TRBJ2-5; TRBD2 matches 13 bases. After removal of 1 base from V and 5 bases from J, the junction contained 4 bases not matched to a gene. This CDR3 has 16 residues. Germline V gene lookup returns CDR1 LGHNT and CDR2 FRNRAP. In DNA, the CDR3 is TGTGCTAGTGGTTTGGGGACTAGCGGGAGCTGGGAGACCCAGTACTTC. This translates into CASGLGTSGSWETQYF. The full variable domain, completed using reference TRBV12-5 and TRBJ2-5, is DARVTQTPRHKVTEMGQEVTMRCQPILGHNTVFWYRQTMMQGLELLAYFRNRAPLDDSGMPKDRFSAEMPDATLATLKIQPSEPRDSAVYFCASGLGTSGSWETQYFGPGTRLLVL.

The rearrangement joins TRBV5-4 to TRBJ1-1; D uncertain. V was trimmed by 0 bases and J by 1 base, leaving 16 bases between them. CDR1 is SGHNT, CDR2 YYREEE, per germline (reference sequence). The CDR3 sequence is 17 residues long. The DNA for the CDR3 is TGTGCCAGCAGCTTGGGAGGGTTAAGTAGTGGGAACACTGAAGCTTTCTTT. It is translated as CASSLGGLSSGNTEAFF. The full variable domain, in which reference TRBV5-4 and TRBJ1-1 provide the parts outside the CDR3, is ETGVTQSPTHLIKTRGQQVTLRCSSQSGHNTVSWYQQALGQGPQFIFQYYREEENGRGNFPPRFSGLQFPNYSSELNVNALELDDSALYLCASSLGGLSSGNTEAFFGQGTRLTVV.

V usage is TRBV5-6 and J usage is TRBJ2-2; TRBD2 is a possible D gene (6 bases). V lost 2 bases, J lost 6 bases, and 11 bases lay in between. CDR1 is SGHDT and CDR2 is YYEEEE in the germline V gene. The CDR3 runs 14 residues. The CDR3 coding sequence is TGTGCCAGCAGCTTCGGGAGTCTCGCCGGGGAGCTGTTTTTT. This gives the protein CASSFGSLAGELFF.

This clone was seen more than once but under ten times. This chain uses TRBV5-1 with TRBJ1-4; D possibly corresponds to TRBD1 (6 bases). Trimming cost V 4 bases and J 4 bases, with 11 bases left between them. CDR3 length: 14 amino acids. CDR1 SGHRS and CDR2 YFSETQ come from the germline V gene. This chain's CDR3 is CASSLRGNNEKLFF. The CDR3, as DNA: TGCGCCAGCAGCCTAAGGGGGAATAATGAAAAACTGTTTTTT. Full variable domain (remainder filled in from reference TRBV5-1 and TRBJ1-4): KAGVTQTPRYLIKTRGQQVTLSCSPISGHRSVSWYQQTPGQGLQFLFEYFSETQRNKGNFPGRFSGRQFSNSRSEMNVSTLELGDSALYLCASSLRGNNEKLFFGSGTQLSVL.

This clone has a single count. CDR3 region: CAIRGQINTGELFF. CDR3 nucleotide sequence: TGTGCCATCAGGGGACAGATTAACACCGGGGAGCTGTTTTTT. J is TRBJ2-2 and V is TRBV10-3; the match to TRBD1 covers 7 bases. This CDR3 comprises 14 residues. The V gene's germline CDR1 is ENHRY and CDR2 SYGVKD. V dropped 6 bases and J dropped 2; count of bases not matched to a gene: 3.

V usage is TRBV6-7 and J usage is TRBJ1-3; TRBD1 aligns across 8 bases. TRBV6-7 is flagged as an ORF with uncertain function. V shed 0 bases, J shed 4 bases, and the junction held 5 bases outside the gene matches. The CDR3 consists of 16 residues. The CDR3 loop is CASSYSPRDRGNTIYF. In nucleotides, the CDR3 is TGTGCCAGCAGTTACTCACCCCGGGACAGGGGAAACACCATATATTTT.

The V call is TRBV6-4, the J call TRBJ2-2, with D possibly matching TRBD2 (5 bases). CDR3 size: 12 residues. Germline V lookup: CDR1 MRHNA, CDR2 SNTAGT. Trimming took off 4 bases at V and 7 bases at J, with 7 bases between the two ends. Written as DNA, the CDR3 is TGTGCCAGCAGTGTGGGAGACGGGGAGCTGTTTTTT. This gives the protein CASSVGDGELFF.

The chain couples TRBV11-2 to TRBJ2-7, with 8 bases aligning to TRBD1. From germline, CDR1 is SGHAT and CDR2 FQNNGV. CDR3 length equals 15 residues. Losses at the gene ends were 3 bases for V and 4 bases for J; bases not matched to a gene: 8. The DNA of the CDR3 is TGTGCCAGCAGCTTCGAGCAGGGGGCAGTTTACGAGCAGTACTTC. This translates into CASSFEQGAVYEQYF.

The V gene is TRBV5-1, the J gene TRBJ1-3; D call uncertain. CDR1 and CDR2 from the germline V gene are SGHRS and YFSETQ. CDR3 length equals 16 residues. The ends were cut back, 0 bases at V and 4 bases at J, with 14 bases in the middle. CDR3 protein: CASSLEAAGSGNTIYF. CDR3 sequence (DNA): TGCGCCAGCAGCTTGGAAGCGGCCGGATCCGGAAACACCATATATTTT.